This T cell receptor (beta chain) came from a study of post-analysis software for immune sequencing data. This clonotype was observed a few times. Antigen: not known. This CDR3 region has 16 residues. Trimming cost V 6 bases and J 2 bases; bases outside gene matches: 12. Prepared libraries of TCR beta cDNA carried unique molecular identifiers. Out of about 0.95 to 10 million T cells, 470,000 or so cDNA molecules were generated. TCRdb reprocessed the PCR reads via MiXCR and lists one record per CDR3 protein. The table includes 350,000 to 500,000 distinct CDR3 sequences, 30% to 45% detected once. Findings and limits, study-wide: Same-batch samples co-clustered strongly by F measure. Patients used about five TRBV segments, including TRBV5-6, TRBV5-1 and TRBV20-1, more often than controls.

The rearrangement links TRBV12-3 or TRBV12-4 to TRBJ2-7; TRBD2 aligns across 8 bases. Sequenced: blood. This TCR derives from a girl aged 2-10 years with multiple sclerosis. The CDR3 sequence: CASSPGSGALTYEQYF. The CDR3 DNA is TGTGCCAGCAGCCCGGGTAGCGGGGCCCTGACCTACGAGCAGTACTTC.